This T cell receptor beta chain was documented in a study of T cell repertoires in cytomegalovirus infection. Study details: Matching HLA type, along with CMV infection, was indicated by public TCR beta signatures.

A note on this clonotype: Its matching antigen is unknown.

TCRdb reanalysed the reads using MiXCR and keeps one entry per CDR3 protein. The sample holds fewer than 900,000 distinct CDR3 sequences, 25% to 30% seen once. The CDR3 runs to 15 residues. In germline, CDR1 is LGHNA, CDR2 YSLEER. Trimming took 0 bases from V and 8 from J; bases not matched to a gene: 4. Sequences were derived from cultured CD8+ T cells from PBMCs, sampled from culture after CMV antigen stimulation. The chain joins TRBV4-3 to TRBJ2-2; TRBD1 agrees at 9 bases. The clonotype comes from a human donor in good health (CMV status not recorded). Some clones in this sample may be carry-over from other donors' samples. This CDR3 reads CASSQEGQGSGELFF. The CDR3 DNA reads TGCGCCAGCAGCCAAGAGGGACAGGGCTCTGGGGAGCTGTTTTTT.